A selection of T cell receptor beta chains follows, all from one sample in a study of human versus mouse CDR3 diversity and MHC coevolution. The protocol was immunoSEQ multiplex PCR, while the TCRdb copy is restricted to in-frame clones and leaves out a portion. The sample has tens of thousands of clones, approximately 94% seen once; the top ten hold around 18%. The sequenced sample consisted of naive CD4+ T cells from blood. The origin of the receptors is a person aged 60 to 70 in good health. Each CDR3 is given with its conserved first and last residue. A D gene is named only where the DNA matches it firmly. Clone size is not always given. Where it is, it says once, few, many or a class for expanded clones.

D	size	J	V	DNA	CDR3
NA	NA	TRBJ2-3	TRBV18	TGTGCCAGCTCACCTATACATGGCACAGATACGCAGTATTTT	CASSPIHGTDTQYF
NA	NA	TRBJ1-1	TRBV28	TGTGCCAGCAGTTTAAGGACAGACACTGAAGCTTTCTTT	CASSLRTDTEAFF
NA	NA	TRBJ1-1	TRBV5-4	TGTGCCAGCAGCTTGGAAGGGGCCGTGAACACTGAAGCTTTCTTT	CASSLEGAVNTEAFF
TRBD1	NA	TRBJ2-5	TRBV2	TGTGCCAGCAGCCTTCGAACAGGGGGCGGGGAGACCCAGTACTTC	CASSLRTGGGETQYF
NA	NA	TRBJ1-1	TRBV19	TGTGCCAGTAGTACCCGGGGTCAGATCAACACTGAAGCTTTCTTT	CASSTRGQINTEAFF
TRBD1	NA	TRBJ2-7	TRBV7-2	TGTGCCAGCAGCTCAGAGGGGACAGGGCCCAGAGAGCAGTACTTC	CASSSEGTGPREQYF
NA	NA	TRBJ2-1	TRBV7-8	TGTGCCAGCAGCCTCCTGGGGGGACCCTACAATGAGCAGTTCTTC	CASSLLGGPYNEQFF
TRBD1	NA	TRBJ2-5	TRBV10-3	TGTGCCATCAGTGAGAATGGACAGGGGGTAGAGACCCAGTACTTC	CAISENGQGVETQYF
TRBD2	NA	TRBJ2-7	TRBV7-9	TGTGCCAGCAGCTTTCTAGCGGGAGGGTACGAGCAGTACTTC	CASSFLAGGYEQYF
TRBD2	NA	TRBJ2-7	TRBV6-1	TGTGCCAGCAAGATAGCGGGAGAGGGGGAGCAGTACTTC	CASKIAGEGEQYF
NA	NA	TRBJ2-7	TRBV5-1	TGCGCCAGCAGCTTGGATACTTTCGAGCAGTACTTC	CASSLDTFEQYF
NA	NA	TRBJ1-1	TRBV6-1	TGTGCCAGCAGTTTGGGGACAGAAGCTTTCTTT	CASSLGTEAFF
NA	NA	TRBJ1-4	TRBV30	TGTGCCTGGGCCCCGGGGGAAAAACTGTTTTTT	CAWAPGEKLFF
NA	NA	TRBJ2-5	TRBV5-1	TGCGCCAGCAGCCCTGGGCAAGAGTTCGAGACCCAGTACTTC	CASSPGQEFETQYF
TRBD2	NA	TRBJ2-7	TRBV29-1	TGCAGCGTGGAACCGTCCGGGAGGGGCGGCGAGCAGTACTTC	CSVEPSGRGGEQYF
NA	NA	TRBJ2-3	TRBV9	TGTGCCAGCAGCCGGGACTTCGGGTCAGATACGCAGTATTTT	CASSRDFGSDTQYF
TRBD2	NA	TRBJ2-3	TRBV9	TGTGCCAGCAGCCTGTACCAGGGACTAGCGGGAGGTGCAGATACGCAGTATTTT	CASSLYQGLAGGADTQYF
TRBD1	NA	TRBJ1-2	TRBV19	TGTGCCAGTAGTTCCGGGAGGGGGCGGGTTGGGGGCTATGGCTACACCTTC	CASSSGRGRVGGYGYTF
NA	once	TRBJ2-2	TRBV30	TGTGCCTGGAGTCACCAGGGTCGTGGCTCCGGGGAGCTGTTTTTT	CAWSHQGRGSGELFF
NA	NA	TRBJ1-4	TRBV5-1	TGCGCCAGCAGCTCGGGGGGGAGGTCAACTAATGAAAAACTGTTTTTT	CASSSGGRSTNEKLFF
NA	NA	TRBJ1-1	TRBV6-6	TGTGCCAGCACGGTCCCGGGGGGGGGCTACACTGAAGCTTTCTTT	CASTVPGGGYTEAFF
NA	NA	TRBJ1-4	TRBV5-4	TGTGCCAGCAGCCCTGGAGATAACATCCCCCGGGGTGAAAAACTGTTTTTT	CASSPGDNIPRGEKLFF
NA	NA	TRBJ1-1	TRBV5-4	TGTGCACCCACTTACGCCAGGAAGGGGGTCACTGAAGCTTTCTTT	CAPTYARKGVTEAFF
TRBD1	NA	TRBJ2-3	TRBV2	TGTGCCAGCAACATCCAGGGGGCTGAAGATACGCAGTATTTT	CASNIQGAEDTQYF
TRBD2	NA	TRBJ2-2	TRBV6-6	TGTGCCAGCTCGACTATAGCGGGAGCGATTGCCGGGGAGCTGTTTTTT	CASSTIAGAIAGELFF
NA	NA	TRBJ1-1	TRBV7-2	TGTGCCAGCAGCCCCCGTGGCGGAGCGAACACTGAAGCTTTCTTT	CASSPRGGANTEAFF
NA	NA	TRBJ2-2	TRBV27	TGTGCCAGTATTACAGGGGGGGAGCACCGGGGAGCTGTTTTT	CASITGGEHRGAVF
TRBD1	NA	TRBJ2-1	TRBV5-1	TGCGCCAGCAGCTTGGCCAGGGGGTTCTACAATGAGCAGTTCTTC	CASSLARGFYNEQFF
NA	NA	TRBJ1-4	TRBV6-1	TGTGCCACCCAGACTGCAACTAATGAAAAACTGTTTTTT	CATQTATNEKLFF
TRBD1	once	TRBJ2-5	TRBV4-1	TGCGCCAGCAGCCAAGATCCCCCAGGGGGCCAGGAGACCCAGTACTTC	CASSQDPPGGQETQYF
NA	NA	TRBJ2-2	TRBV18	TGTGCCAGCTCACCACCGAGGGCCGGCACCGGGGAGCTGTTTTTT	CASSPPRAGTGELFF
NA	NA	TRBJ1-1	TRBV4-1	TGCGCCAGCAGCCTGGGCAGTATGAACACTGAAGCTTTCTTT	CASSLGSMNTEAFF
TRBD2	NA	TRBJ2-7	TRBV9	TGTGCCAGCAGCATCTTAGCGGGAGGGGGCGAGCAGTACTTC	CASSILAGGGEQYF
TRBD1	NA	TRBJ2-7	TRBV9	TGTGCCAGCAGCCCCGGACAGGGATTCTACGAGCAGTACTTC	CASSPGQGFYEQYF
TRBD2	few	TRBJ2-5	TRBV14	TGTGCCAGCAGCCAAGATCGGTCAAGACGGGAGGCCCAGTACTTC	CASSQDRSRREAQYF
NA	NA	TRBJ1-5	TRBV21-1	TGTGCCAGCAGCAAAGGCCGGGACAGGGACTATAGCAATCAGCCCCAGCATTTT	CASSKGRDRDYSNQPQHF
TRBD1	NA	TRBJ2-1	TRBV6-1	TGTGCCACCTTAGGGACAGGGGGCATCGACAATGAGCAGTTCTTC	CATLGTGGIDNEQFF
NA	NA	TRBJ1-4	TRBV19	TGTGCCAGTAACGGGGGGCCTTACGCGGCCAATGAAAAACTGTTTTTT	CASNGGPYAANEKLFF
NA	NA	TRBJ2-6	TRBV5-6	TGTGCCAGCAGCGGGGCCGGCTCGGCTTTCGGGGCCAACGTCCTGACTTTC	CASSGAGSAFGANVLTF
TRBD2	few	TRBJ2-2	TRBV28	TGTGCCAGCCTGGGGGGGTCGAACACCGGGGAGCTGTTTTTT	CASLGGSNTGELFF
NA	NA	TRBJ1-2	TRBV5-8	TGTGCCAGCAGCTTGGAACAGGCATCTAACTATGGCTACACCTTC	CASSLEQASNYGYTF
TRBD1	NA	TRBJ2-7	TRBV27	TGTGCCAGCAGTTTACGGGACAGGGGGCTCTACGAGCAGTACTTC	CASSLRDRGLYEQYF
TRBD1	NA	TRBJ1-2	TRBV7-2	TGTGCCAGCAGCTTAGCGAGTGGTGGGGCAGGGGGCTCCTATGGCTACACCTTC	CASSLASGGAGGSYGYTF
NA	NA	TRBJ1-1	TRBV10-1	TGCGCCAGCAGTGAGTCGAAGGGGGTGAACACTGAAGCTTTCTTT	CASSESKGVNTEAFF
TRBD1	NA	TRBJ2-5	TRBV6-4	TGTGCCAGCAGTCGGACAGGGGAAGAGACCCAGTACTTC	CASSRTGEETQYF
TRBD2	NA	TRBJ2-3	TRBV4-1	TGCGCCAGCAGCCAAGGAGTGCCTAGCGGGGCCCTCACAGATACGCAGTATTTT	CASSQGVPSGALTDTQYF
TRBD1	NA	TRBJ2-3	TRBV27	TGTGCCAGTAAATCCGGGACAGGGCCAGATACGCAGTATTTT	CASKSGTGPDTQYF